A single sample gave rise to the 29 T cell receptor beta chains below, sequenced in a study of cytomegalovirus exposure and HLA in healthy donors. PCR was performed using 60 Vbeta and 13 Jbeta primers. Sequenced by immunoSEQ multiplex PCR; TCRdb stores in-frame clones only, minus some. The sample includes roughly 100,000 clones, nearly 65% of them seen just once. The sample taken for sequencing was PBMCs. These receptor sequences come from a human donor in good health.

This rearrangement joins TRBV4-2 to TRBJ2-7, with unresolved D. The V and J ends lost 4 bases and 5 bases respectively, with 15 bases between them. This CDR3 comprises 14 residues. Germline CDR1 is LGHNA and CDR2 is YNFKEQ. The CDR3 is CASSPTPPADEQYF. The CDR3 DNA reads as TGTGCCAGCAGCCCCACACCTCCGGCGGACGAGCAGTACTTC.

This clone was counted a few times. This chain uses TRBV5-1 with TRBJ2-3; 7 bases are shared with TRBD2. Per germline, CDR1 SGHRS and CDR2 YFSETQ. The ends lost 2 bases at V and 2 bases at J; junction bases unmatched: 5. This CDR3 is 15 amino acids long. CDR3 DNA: TGCGCCAGCAGCTTAGCGGGGATTTCCACAGATACGCAGTATTTT. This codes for CASSLAGISTDTQYF.

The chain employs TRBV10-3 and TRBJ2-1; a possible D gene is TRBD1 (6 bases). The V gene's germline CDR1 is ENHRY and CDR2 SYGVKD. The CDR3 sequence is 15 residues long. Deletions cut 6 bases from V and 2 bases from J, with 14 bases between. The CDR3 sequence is CAISARTEAYNEQFF. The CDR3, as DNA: TGTGCCATCAGCGCCCGGACAGAGGCCTACAATGAGCAGTTCTTC.

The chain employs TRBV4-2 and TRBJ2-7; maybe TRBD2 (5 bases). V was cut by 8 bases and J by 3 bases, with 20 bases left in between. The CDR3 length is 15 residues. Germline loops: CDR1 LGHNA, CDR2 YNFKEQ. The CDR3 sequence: CASAPPPGGFYEQYF. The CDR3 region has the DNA TGTGCCAGCGCCCCACCTCCTGGCGGGTTCTACGAGCAGTACTTC.

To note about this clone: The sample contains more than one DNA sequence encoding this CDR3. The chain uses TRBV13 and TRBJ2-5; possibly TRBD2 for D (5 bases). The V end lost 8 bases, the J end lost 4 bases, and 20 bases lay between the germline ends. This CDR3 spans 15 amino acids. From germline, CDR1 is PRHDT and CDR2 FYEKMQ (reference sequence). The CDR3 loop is CASSVLGKSGETQYF. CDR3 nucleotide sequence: TGTGCCAGCTCGGTTTTGGGTAAGAGCGGAGAGACCCAGTACTTC.

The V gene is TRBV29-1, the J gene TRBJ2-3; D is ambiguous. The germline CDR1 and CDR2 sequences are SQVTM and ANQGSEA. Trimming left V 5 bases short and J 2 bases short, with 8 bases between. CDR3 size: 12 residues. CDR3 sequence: CSVTVVTDTQYF. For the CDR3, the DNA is TGCAGCGTTACGGTTGTCACAGATACGCAGTATTTT.

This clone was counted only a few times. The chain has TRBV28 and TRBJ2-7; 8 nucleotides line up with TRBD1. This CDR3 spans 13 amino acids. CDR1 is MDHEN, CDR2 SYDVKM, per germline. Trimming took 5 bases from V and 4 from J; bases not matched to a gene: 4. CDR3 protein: CASSIRTGYEQYF. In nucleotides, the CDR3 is TGTGCCAGCAGTATCCGGACAGGGTACGAGCAGTACTTC. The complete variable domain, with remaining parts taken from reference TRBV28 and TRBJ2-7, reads DVKVTQSSRYLVKRTGEKVFLECVQDMDHENMFWYRQDPGLGLRLIYFSYDVKMKEKGDIPEGYSVSREKKERFSLILESASTNQTSMYLCASSIRTGYEQYFGPGTRLTVT.

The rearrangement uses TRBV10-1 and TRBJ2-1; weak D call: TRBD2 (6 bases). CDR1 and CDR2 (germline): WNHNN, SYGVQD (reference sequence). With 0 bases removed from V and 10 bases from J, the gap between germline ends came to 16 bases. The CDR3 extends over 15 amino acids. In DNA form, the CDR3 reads TGCGCCAGCAGTGAGTCCGGGGGAGAGGGAGAGGAGCAGTTCTTC. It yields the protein CASSESGGEGEEQFF.

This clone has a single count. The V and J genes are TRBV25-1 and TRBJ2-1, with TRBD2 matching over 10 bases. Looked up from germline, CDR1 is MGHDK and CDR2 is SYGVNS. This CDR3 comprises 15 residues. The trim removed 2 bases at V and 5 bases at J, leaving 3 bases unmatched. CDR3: CASSETSGIDNEQFF. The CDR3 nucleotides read TGTGCCAGCAGTGAAACTAGCGGGATCGACAATGAGCAGTTCTTC. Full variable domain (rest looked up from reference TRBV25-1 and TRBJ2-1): EADIYQTPRYLVIGTGKKITLECSQTMGHDKMYWYQQDPGMELHLIHYSYGVNSTEKGDLSSESTVSRIRTEHFPLTLESARPSHTSQYLCASSETSGIDNEQFFGPGTRLTVL.

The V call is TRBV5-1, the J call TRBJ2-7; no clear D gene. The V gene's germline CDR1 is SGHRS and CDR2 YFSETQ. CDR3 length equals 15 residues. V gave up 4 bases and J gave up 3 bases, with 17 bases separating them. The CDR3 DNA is TGCGCCAGCAGCCTAACCGATGAGGTTTTCTACGAGCAGTACTTC. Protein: CASSLTDEVFYEQYF. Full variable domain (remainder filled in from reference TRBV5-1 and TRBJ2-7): KAGVTQTPRYLIKTRGQQVTLSCSPISGHRSVSWYQQTPGQGLQFLFEYFSETQRNKGNFPGRFSGRQFSNSRSEMNVSTLELGDSALYLCASSLTDEVFYEQYFGPGTRLTVT.

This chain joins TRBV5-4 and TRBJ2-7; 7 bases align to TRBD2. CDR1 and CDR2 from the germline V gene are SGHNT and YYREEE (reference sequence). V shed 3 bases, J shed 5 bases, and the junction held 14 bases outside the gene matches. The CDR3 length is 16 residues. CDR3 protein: CASSSGLVRNPHEQYF. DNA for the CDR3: TGTGCCAGCAGCTCAGGACTAGTTCGTAACCCCCACGAGCAGTACTTC.

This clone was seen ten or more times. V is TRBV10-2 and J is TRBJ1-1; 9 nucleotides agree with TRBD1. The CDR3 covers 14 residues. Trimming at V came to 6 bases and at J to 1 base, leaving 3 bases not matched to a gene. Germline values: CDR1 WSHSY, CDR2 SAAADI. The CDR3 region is CASRGQGANTEAFF. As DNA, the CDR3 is TGCGCCAGCAGGGGACAGGGAGCGAACACTGAAGCTTTCTTT.

In DNA form, the CDR3 reads TGTGCCACCAGCCGAGGGGGGGTCCTCTCTGGGGCCAACGTCCTGACTTTC. Its protein is CATSRGGVLSGANVLTF. The rearrangement uses TRBV15 and TRBJ2-6; tentative D call: TRBD2 (7 bases). The CDR3 totals 17 residues. Trimming took off 5 bases at V and 0 bases at J, with 14 bases between the two ends. Germline-derived CDR1 and CDR2 are LNHNV and YYDKDF (reference sequence). The entire variable domain, with the rest obtained from reference TRBV15 and TRBJ2-6, is as follows: DAMVIQNPRYQVTQFGKPVTLSCSQTLNHNVMYWYQQKSSQAPKLLFHYYDKDFNNEADTPDNFQSRRPNTSFCFLDIRSPGLGDTAMYLCATSRGGVLSGANVLTFGAGSRLTVL.

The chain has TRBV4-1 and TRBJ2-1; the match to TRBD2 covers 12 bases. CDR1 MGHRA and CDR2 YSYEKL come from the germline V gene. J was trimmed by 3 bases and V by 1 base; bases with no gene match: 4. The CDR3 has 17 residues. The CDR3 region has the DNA TGCGCCAGCAGCCAAGGTCGACTAGCGGGGGACTACAATGAGCAGTTCTTC. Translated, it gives CASSQGRLAGDYNEQFF.

CDR3 in DNA: TGCGCCAGCAGCCGCCGCGGACAGGGTATTGCTGGGGCCAACGTCCTGACTTTC. This translates into CASSRRGQGIAGANVLTF. The gene calls are TRBV5-1 and TRBJ2-6, with 8 bases that match TRBD1. From germline, CDR1 is SGHRS and CDR2 YFSETQ. This CDR3 contains 18 residues. The J segment lost 2 bases and the V segment lost 4 bases, leaving 11 bases of the junction unmatched.

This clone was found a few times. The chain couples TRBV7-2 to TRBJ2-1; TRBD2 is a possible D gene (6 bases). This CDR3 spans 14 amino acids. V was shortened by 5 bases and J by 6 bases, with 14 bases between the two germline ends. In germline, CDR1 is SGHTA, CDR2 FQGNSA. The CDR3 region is CASSPRTIRNEQFF. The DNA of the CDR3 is TGTGCCAGCAGCCCGCGGACTATCCGCAATGAGCAGTTCTTC.

The CDR3 sequence is CAIMVLDRAYTEAFF. CDR3 DNA sequence: TGTGCCATCATGGTACTTGACAGGGCGTACACTGAAGCTTTCTTT. The rearrangement links TRBV10-3 to TRBJ1-1, with 7 bases identical to TRBD1. V lost 7 bases to trimming and J lost 3 bases; unmatched junction nucleotides: 11. This CDR3 spans 15 amino acids. Germline lookup yields CDR1 ENHRY and CDR2 SYGVKD.

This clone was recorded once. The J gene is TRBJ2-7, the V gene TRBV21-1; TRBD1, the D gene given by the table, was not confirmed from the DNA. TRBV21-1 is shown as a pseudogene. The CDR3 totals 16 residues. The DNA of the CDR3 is TGTGCCAGCAGCAAAGCAGCGTCAGGGGATCCCTACGAGCAGTACTTC. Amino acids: CASSKAASGDPYEQYF.

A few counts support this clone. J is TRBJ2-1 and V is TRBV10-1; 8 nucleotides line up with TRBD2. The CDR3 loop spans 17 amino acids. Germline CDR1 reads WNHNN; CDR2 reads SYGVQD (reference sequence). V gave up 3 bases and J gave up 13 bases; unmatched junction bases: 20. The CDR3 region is CASSERVGVPGLVSQFF. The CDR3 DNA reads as TGCGCCAGCAGTGAAAGAGTGGGGGTCCCGGGACTAGTATCTCAGTTCTTC.

CDR3 protein: CASSGKGQVNYGYTF. As DNA, the CDR3 is TGTGCCAGCAGTGGAAAAGGACAGGTGAACTATGGCTACACCTTC. J is TRBJ1-2 and V is TRBV6-1; 7 bases align to TRBD1. V shed 4 bases, J shed 2 bases, and the junction held 7 bases outside the gene matches. This CDR3 has 15 amino acids. Germline V gene lookup returns CDR1 MNHNS and CDR2 SASEGT.

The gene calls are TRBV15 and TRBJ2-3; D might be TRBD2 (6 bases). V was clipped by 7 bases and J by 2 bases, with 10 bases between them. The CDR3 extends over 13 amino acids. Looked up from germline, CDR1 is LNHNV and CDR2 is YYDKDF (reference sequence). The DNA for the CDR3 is TGTGCCACCATGGGGGGAGACACAGATACGCAGTATTTT. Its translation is CATMGGDTDTQYF.

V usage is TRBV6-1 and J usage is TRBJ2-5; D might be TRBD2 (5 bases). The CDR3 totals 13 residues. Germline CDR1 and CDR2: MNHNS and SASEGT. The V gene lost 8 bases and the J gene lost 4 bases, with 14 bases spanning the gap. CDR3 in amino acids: CASDRGWAETQYF. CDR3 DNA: TGTGCCAGCGATCGGGGATGGGCAGAGACCCAGTACTTC.

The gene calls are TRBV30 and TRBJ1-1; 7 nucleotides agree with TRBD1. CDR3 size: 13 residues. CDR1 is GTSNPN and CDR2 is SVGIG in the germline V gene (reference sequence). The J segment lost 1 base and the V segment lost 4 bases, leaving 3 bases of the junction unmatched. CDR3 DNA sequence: TGTGCCTGGACGGGACAGTCGAACACTGAAGCTTTCTTT. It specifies CAWTGQSNTEAFF.

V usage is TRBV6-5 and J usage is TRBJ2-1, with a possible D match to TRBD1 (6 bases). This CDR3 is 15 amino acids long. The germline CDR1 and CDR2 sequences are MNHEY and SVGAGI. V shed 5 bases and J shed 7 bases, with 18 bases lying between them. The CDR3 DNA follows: TGTGCCAGCAGTCCTAGACAGGAGTTGAGGAATGAGCAGTTCTTC. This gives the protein CASSPRQELRNEQFF.

CDR3 nucleotide sequence: TGTGCCAGCAGGGCCCATGGACAGGCCCCTGAAGCTTTCTTT. Protein: CASRAHGQAPEAFF. The rearrangement uses TRBV2 and TRBJ1-1, with 7 bases matching TRBD1. V dropped 6 bases and J dropped 6; count of bases not matched to a gene: 10. The length of the CDR3 is 14 residues. The V gene's germline CDR1 is SNHLY and CDR2 FYNNEI.

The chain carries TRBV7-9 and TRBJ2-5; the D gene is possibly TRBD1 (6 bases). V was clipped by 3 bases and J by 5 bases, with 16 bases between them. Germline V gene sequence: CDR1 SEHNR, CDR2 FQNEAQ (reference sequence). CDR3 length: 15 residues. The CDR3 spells CASSLGAGAGETQYF. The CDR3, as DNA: TGTGCCAGCAGCTTGGGTGCAGGGGCTGGGGAGACCCAGTACTTC.

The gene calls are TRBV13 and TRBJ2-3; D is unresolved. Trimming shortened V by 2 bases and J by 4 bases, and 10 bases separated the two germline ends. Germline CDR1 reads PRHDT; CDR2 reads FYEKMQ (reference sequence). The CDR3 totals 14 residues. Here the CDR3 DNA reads TGTGCCAGCAGCTTAAGTCCCAGTTCAGATACGCAGTATTTT. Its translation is CASSLSPSSDTQYF.

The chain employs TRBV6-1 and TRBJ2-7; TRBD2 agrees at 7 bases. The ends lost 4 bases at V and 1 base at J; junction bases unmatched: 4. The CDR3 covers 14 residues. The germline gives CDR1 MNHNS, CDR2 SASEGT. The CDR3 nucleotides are TGTGCCAGCAGTGCGGGAGGTGCTTCCTACGAGCAGTACTTC. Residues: CASSAGGASYEQYF.

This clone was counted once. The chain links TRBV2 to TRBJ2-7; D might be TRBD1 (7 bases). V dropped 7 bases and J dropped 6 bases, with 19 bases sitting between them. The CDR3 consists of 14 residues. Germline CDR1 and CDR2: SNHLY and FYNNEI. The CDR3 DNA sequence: TGTGCCAGCAATCTACAGGGGACTCGGGGCGAGCAGTACTTC. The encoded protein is CASNLQGTRGEQYF.